These T cell receptor beta chains were read from a single sample in a study of blood T cell repertoires in COVID-19. The table came from immunoSEQ multiplex PCR; TCRdb's copy has only in-frame clones and leaves some out. The repertoire holds about 160,000 clones, with roughly 93% as singletons. The sample comprised peripheral blood. The receptors stem from a man aged 18 to 30 with acute or convalescent COVID-19. Both conserved end residues are part of each CDR3. A D gene is named only where the DNA matches it firmly. Rows give clone size only sometimes, using once, few, many, or a class for an expanded clone.

J gene: TRBJ1-2; clone size: -; D gene: -; V gene: TRBV15; CDR3 DNA: TGTGCCACCAGCAGAGCGGCGGGTTTCGGCTATGGCTACACCTTC; CDR3 protein: CATSRAAGFGYGYTF
J gene: TRBJ2-7; clone size: -; D gene: -; V gene: TRBV5-5; CDR3 DNA: TGTGCCAGCAGCCTAGAGGGGGTTTACGAGCAGTACTTC; CDR3 protein: CASSLEGVYEQYF
J gene: TRBJ2-1; clone size: -; D gene: -; V gene: TRBV10-1; CDR3 DNA: TGCGCCAACGCGACAGTGACCAGAAGTTACAATGAGCAGTTCTTC; CDR3 protein: CANATVTRSYNEQFF
J gene: TRBJ1-1; clone size: -; D gene: TRBD1; V gene: TRBV9; CDR3 DNA: TGTGCCAGCAGAAAAATAATGACGGACAGGATGTACACTGAAGCTTTCTTT; CDR3 protein: CASRKIMTDRMYTEAFF
J gene: TRBJ1-2; clone size: -; D gene: -; V gene: TRBV19; CDR3 DNA: TGTGCCAGTAGTCCTCGGACAGATATCTATGGCTACACCTTC; CDR3 protein: CASSPRTDIYGYTF
J gene: TRBJ2-2; clone size: -; D gene: -; V gene: TRBV19; CDR3 DNA: TGTGCCAGTAGCCCCTTATTCGGCACCGGGGAGCTGTTTTTT; CDR3 protein: CASSPLFGTGELFF
J gene: TRBJ2-2; clone size: once; D gene: -; V gene: TRBV7-7; CDR3 DNA: TGTGCCAGCAGCGGAGCCAAAGGCGGGGAGCTGTTTTTT; CDR3 protein: CASSGAKGGELFF
J gene: TRBJ1-1; clone size: -; D gene: -; V gene: TRBV3-1/TRBV3-2; CDR3 DNA: TGTGCCAGCAGCCAAGGAGACAGGATTGAAGCTTTCTTT; CDR3 protein: CASSQGDRIEAFF
J gene: TRBJ1-1; clone size: -; D gene: -; V gene: TRBV18; CDR3 DNA: TGTGCCAGCTCCCTCGGTGTTTCGAACACTGAAGCTTTCTTT; CDR3 protein: CASSLGVSNTEAFF
J gene: TRBJ2-3; clone size: few; D gene: -; V gene: TRBV6-7; CDR3 DNA: TGTGCCAGCAGACAAGGACAGCAGAGCACAGATACGCAGTATTTT; CDR3 protein: CASRQGQQSTDTQYF
J gene: TRBJ1-3; clone size: -; D gene: TRBD1; V gene: TRBV6-5; CDR3 DNA: TGTGCCAGCACCAGGACAGGCCTCTCTGGAAACACCATATATTTT; CDR3 protein: CASTRTGLSGNTIYF
J gene: TRBJ1-1; clone size: once; D gene: TRBD1; V gene: TRBV5-1; CDR3 DNA: TGCGCCAGCAGCTTGAGGACAGGAGGAACTGAAGCTTTCTTT; CDR3 protein: CASSLRTGGTEAFF
J gene: TRBJ2-7; clone size: -; D gene: TRBD1; V gene: TRBV11-2; CDR3 DNA: TGTGCCAGCAGTTCAAGGGGGCTTTCATCCTACGAGCAGTACTTC; CDR3 protein: CASSSRGLSSYEQYF
J gene: TRBJ1-1; clone size: -; D gene: TRBD1; V gene: TRBV6-5; CDR3 DNA: TGTGCCAGCAGTCGCGACAGGGATGGCACTGAAGCTTTCTTT; CDR3 protein: CASSRDRDGTEAFF
J gene: TRBJ1-5; clone size: -; D gene: -; V gene: TRBV15; CDR3 DNA: TGTGCCACCAGCACAGGGGTAGAGGTGCAGCCCCAGCATTTT; CDR3 protein: CATSTGVEVQPQHF
J gene: TRBJ2-3; clone size: -; D gene: TRBD2; V gene: TRBV6-5; CDR3 DNA: TGTGCCAGCAGAAGTAGCGGGGGGGCCGCGGATACGCAGTATTTT; CDR3 protein: CASRSSGGAADTQYF
J gene: TRBJ1-2; clone size: few; D gene: -; V gene: TRBV7-8; CDR3 DNA: TGTGCCAGCAGCTTGAGTCAGGGAAACTATGGCTACACCTTC; CDR3 protein: CASSLSQGNYGYTF
J gene: TRBJ2-5; clone size: -; D gene: TRBD1; V gene: TRBV29-1; CDR3 DNA: TGCAGCTTTAGGGGGCGGACCTACCAAGAGACCCAGTACTTC; CDR3 protein: CSFRGRTYQETQYF
J gene: TRBJ2-5; clone size: -; D gene: TRBD1; V gene: TRBV2; CDR3 DNA: TGTGCCAGCAGAAGGGACAGGGGCCAAGAGACCCAGTACTTC; CDR3 protein: CASRRDRGQETQYF
J gene: TRBJ1-1; clone size: -; D gene: TRBD1; V gene: TRBV18; CDR3 DNA: TGTGCCAGCTCAAGCCGGGACAGGCGCACTGAAGCTTTCTTT; CDR3 protein: CASSSRDRRTEAFF
J gene: TRBJ1-2; clone size: -; D gene: TRBD1; V gene: TRBV28; CDR3 DNA: TGTGCCAGCAGTTCCGGACAGGGTAGGGACGGCTACACCTTC; CDR3 protein: CASSSGQGRDGYTF
J gene: TRBJ2-2; clone size: -; D gene: -; V gene: TRBV4-2; CDR3 DNA: TGTGCCAGCAGCCAACCCCGGGGGGCAAACACCGGGGAGCTGTTTTTT; CDR3 protein: CASSQPRGANTGELFF
J gene: TRBJ2-5; clone size: -; D gene: TRBD1; V gene: TRBV6-1; CDR3 DNA: TGTGCCAGCAGTGAAACACGGACAGGGGGAGAGACCCAGTACTTC; CDR3 protein: CASSETRTGGETQYF
J gene: TRBJ2-7; clone size: -; D gene: TRBD2; V gene: TRBV5-1; CDR3 DNA: TGCGCCAGCAGCTCTATCGGCGGGAGAGGGGACGAGCAGTACTTC; CDR3 protein: CASSSIGGRGDEQYF
J gene: TRBJ1-5; clone size: -; D gene: TRBD1; V gene: TRBV28; CDR3 DNA: TGTGCCAGCCGGACAGGGGCGATACCCCAGCATTTT; CDR3 protein: CASRTGAIPQHF
J gene: TRBJ1-1; clone size: -; D gene: -; V gene: TRBV30; CDR3 DNA: TGTGCCTGGGGACACCTTGAAGCTTTCTTT; CDR3 protein: CAWGHLEAFF
J gene: TRBJ1-5; clone size: -; D gene: -; V gene: TRBV5-1; CDR3 DNA: TGCGCCAGCAGCTTGTGGGGGGGCAGCAATCAGCCCCAGCATTTT; CDR3 protein: CASSLWGGSNQPQHF
J gene: TRBJ1-2; clone size: -; D gene: TRBD1; V gene: TRBV10-2; CDR3 DNA: TGCGCCAGCAGCCTGACTGGGCAGGGGGCGAACCCCTATGGCTACACCTTC; CDR3 protein: CASSLTGQGANPYGYTF
J gene: TRBJ2-7; clone size: -; D gene: -; V gene: TRBV6-5; CDR3 DNA: TGTGCCATCCCCGGGATCACCTACGAGCAGTACTTC; CDR3 protein: CAIPGITYEQYF
J gene: TRBJ2-3; clone size: -; D gene: TRBD2; V gene: TRBV24-1; CDR3 DNA: TGTGCCACCAGTGGTCAAACCGGGACTAGCGGGGGAACAGATACGCAGTATTTT; CDR3 protein: CATSGQTGTSGGTDTQYF
J gene: TRBJ1-1; clone size: -; D gene: -; V gene: TRBV19; CDR3 DNA: TGTGCCAGTAAAAAGGACGGGGGGTGGAACACTGAAGCTTTCTTT; CDR3 protein: CASKKDGGWNTEAFF
J gene: TRBJ2-3; clone size: -; D gene: -; V gene: TRBV9; CDR3 DNA: TGTGCCAGCAGCCCTAGCTACAGCACAGATACGCAGTATTTT; CDR3 protein: CASSPSYSTDTQYF
J gene: TRBJ2-7; clone size: -; D gene: -; V gene: TRBV10-3; CDR3 DNA: TGTGCCATCTACGGCAGGGGACACGAGCAGTACTTC; CDR3 protein: CAIYGRGHEQYF
J gene: TRBJ1-1; clone size: -; D gene: -; V gene: TRBV4-1; CDR3 DNA: TGCGCCAGCAGCCAAGCCACGGGGGGTGTAGCTTTCTTT; CDR3 protein: CASSQATGGVAFF
J gene: TRBJ2-3; clone size: -; D gene: -; V gene: TRBV11-2; CDR3 DNA: TGTGCCAGCAGCTTAGGTATATGGGGTAGCGCCCCTGGCACAGATACGCAGTATTTT; CDR3 protein: CASSLGIWGSAPGTDTQYF
J gene: TRBJ2-7; clone size: -; D gene: TRBD2; V gene: TRBV6-5; CDR3 DNA: TGTGCCAGCAGAGTAAGCGGGAGCTCTTCCTACGAGCAGTACTTC; CDR3 protein: CASRVSGSSSYEQYF